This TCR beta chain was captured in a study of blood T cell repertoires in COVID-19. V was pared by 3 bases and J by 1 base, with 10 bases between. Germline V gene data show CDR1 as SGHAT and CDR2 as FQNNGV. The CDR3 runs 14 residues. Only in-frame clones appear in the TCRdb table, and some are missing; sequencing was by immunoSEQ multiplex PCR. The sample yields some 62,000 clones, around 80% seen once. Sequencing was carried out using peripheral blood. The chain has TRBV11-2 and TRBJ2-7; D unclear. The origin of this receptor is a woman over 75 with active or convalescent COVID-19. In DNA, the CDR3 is TGTGCCAGCAGCTTTGATAGAAGATCCTACGAGCAGTACTTC. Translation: CASSFDRRSYEQYF.